These T cell receptor beta chains were read from a single sample in a study of T cell responses to AZD1222 COVID-19 vaccine. TCRdb keeps only in-frame clones here, not all; method: immunoSEQ multiplex PCR. There are 120,000 or so clones in the sample; approximately 90% occur only once, and more than 9.5% lies in the top ten. The material sequenced was peripheral blood, taken on day 0 of MenACWY control vaccination. These receptors originate from an adult in good health. Each CDR3 is given with its conserved first and last residue. Each record gives: V gene, D gene, J gene, clone size, CDR3 DNA, CDR3 protein. D genes are given only for firm matches. Some rows have no size entry. The others give once, few or many, or a class for an expanded clone.

TRBV7-9	TRBD2	TRBJ2-1	NA	TGTGCCAGCAGCGGAAATGGACTAGCGGGAGTTGGTGAGCAGTTCTTC	CASSGNGLAGVGEQFF
TRBV5-6	NA	TRBJ2-7	NA	TGTGCCAGCAGCTTGGTCTCGAATCGCGAGCAGTACTTC	CASSLVSNREQYF
TRBV12-3/TRBV12-4	NA	TRBJ1-5	NA	TGTGCCAGCACCCCCGCGGACAATCAGCCCCAGCATTTT	CASTPADNQPQHF
TRBV6-2/TRBV6-3	NA	TRBJ1-1	NA	TGTGCCAGCAGTTACTGGTCGGGATCCTTGGCTTTCTTT	CASSYWSGSLAFF
TRBV24-1	NA	TRBJ2-1	NA	TGTGCCACCAGAGGGTCAACTCTAGAGCAGTTCTTC	CATRGSTLEQFF
TRBV10-3	NA	TRBJ1-3	NA	TGTGCCACCGGATCCGGGGACGCAAGCTCTGGAAACACCATATATTTT	CATGSGDASSGNTIYF
TRBV2	NA	TRBJ2-3	NA	TGTGCCAGCAGGGCCCCTCCAGATACGCAGTATTTT	CASRAPPDTQYF
TRBV5-8	NA	TRBJ1-5	NA	TGTGCCAGCAGCTTGGCCTTAGGTCAGCCCCAGCATTTT	CASSLALGQPQHF
TRBV6-5	TRBD2	TRBJ2-1	NA	TGTGCCAGCAGTTACTCATTCAGCGGGGGAAACAATGAGCAGTTCTTC	CASSYSFSGGNNEQFF
TRBV7-9	NA	TRBJ2-3	once	TGTGCCAGCAGCTTATACCCAGATACGCAGTATTTT	CASSLYPDTQYF
TRBV28	NA	TRBJ1-6	NA	TGTGCCAGCAACCTGGGGCAGAGAAATAATTCACCCCTCCACTTT	CASNLGQRNNSPLHF
TRBV28	NA	TRBJ1-5	NA	TGTGCCAGCAGACCCCCAGGCGGCAATCAGCCCCAGCATTTT	CASRPPGGNQPQHF
TRBV5-1	NA	TRBJ2-3	once	TGCGCCAGCAGCCGCCTGGCAGATACGCAGTATTTT	CASSRLADTQYF
TRBV2	TRBD2	TRBJ2-2	NA	TGTGCCACAGGGTTGGCGGGAGAGACCGGGGAGCTGTTTTTT	CATGLAGETGELFF
TRBV5-6	TRBD2	TRBJ2-7	NA	TGTGCCAGCAGCTTTAGCGGGAGAAGGTACGAGCAGTACTTC	CASSFSGRRYEQYF
TRBV6-5	TRBD2	TRBJ2-7	NA	TGTGCCAGCGGACCTAGCGGCTACGAGCAGTACTTC	CASGPSGYEQYF
TRBV21-1	NA	TRBJ2-1	NA	TGTGCCAGCAGCAAAGAAGTTAACAGCGGGAAGAGTTCCTACAATGAGCAGTTCTTC	CASSKEVNSGKSSYNEQFF
TRBV27	TRBD1	TRBJ1-5	NA	TGTGCCAGCAGTTTACGCCGACAGGGCCAGCCCCAGCATTTT	CASSLRRQGQPQHF
TRBV25-1	NA	TRBJ1-2	NA	TGTGCCAGCATTGAAAGCACAGGGGGCTACACCTTC	CASIESTGGYTF
TRBV5-8	NA	TRBJ2-3	NA	TGTGCCAGCAGCTTGGATGCGGATACGCAGTATTTT	CASSLDADTQYF
TRBV11-3	TRBD2	TRBJ2-1	NA	TGTGCCAGCAGCTTAGATCTAGCGGGCTACAATGAGCAGTTCTTC	CASSLDLAGYNEQFF
TRBV4-1	TRBD1	TRBJ1-1	NA	TGCGCCAGCAGCCAATCCAGGGGAAGGGACAGGGACACTGAAGCTTTCTTT	CASSQSRGRDRDTEAFF
TRBV24-1	NA	TRBJ2-1	few	TGTGCCACCAGTGTTACGCATGAGCAGTTCTTC	CATSVTHEQFF
TRBV23-1	NA	TRBJ2-7	NA	TGCGCCAGCGGCCCCCCGTCGAGGGCCTACGAGCAGTACTTC	CASGPPSRAYEQYF
TRBV11-3	NA	TRBJ2-1	NA	TGTGCCAGCAGCTTAGTACCCAGCATATGGCAGTTCTTC	CASSLVPSIWQFF
TRBV19	TRBD2	TRBJ2-1	NA	TGTGCCAGTAGTATCCAGTCGCTACTTAGCGGGAGGGCCCACAATGAGCAGTTCTTC	CASSIQSLLSGRAHNEQFF
TRBV10-3	NA	TRBJ2-2	once	TGTGCCATCAGTGAGGAAGGGGCAGGGCGAACCGGGGAGCTGTTTTTT	CAISEEGAGRTGELFF
TRBV7-6	NA	TRBJ2-3	NA	TGTGCCAGCAGCTCGGACCCAAAAAGCGATACGCAGTATTTT	CASSSDPKSDTQYF
TRBV20-1	NA	TRBJ1-4	NA	TGCAGTGCGAAGACCGCGGAACAACTGTTTTTT	CSAKTAEQLFF
TRBV5-4	NA	TRBJ1-4	NA	TGTGCCAGCAGCCCGGGCGGTGGGACAACTAATGAAAAACTGTTTTTT	CASSPGGGTTNEKLFF
TRBV11-2	NA	TRBJ1-6	NA	TGTGCCAGCAGCCCGGGGGCCGGACGAGAGAATTCACCCCTCCACTTT	CASSPGAGRENSPLHF
TRBV2	TRBD1	TRBJ1-4	NA	TGTGCCAGCAGGACGACAGGGGTTGGGGAAAAACTGTTTTTT	CASRTTGVGEKLFF
TRBV2	TRBD1	TRBJ2-2	NA	TGTGCCAGCAATGGACAGGGGGCGAACACCGGGGAGCTGTTTTTT	CASNGQGANTGELFF
TRBV5-4	TRBD1	TRBJ1-2	NA	TGTGCCAGCAGCGTCGGACAGGGCCTGTTCTATGGCTACACCTTC	CASSVGQGLFYGYTF
TRBV5-1	TRBD1	TRBJ1-1	NA	TGCGCCAGCAGCTCAGAAGGACAGGGAGAAGCTTTCTTT	CASSSEGQGEAFF
TRBV2	TRBD2	TRBJ2-1	NA	TGTGCCACCTTGGGACTATTCAATGAGCAGTTCTTC	CATLGLFNEQFF
TRBV11-2	TRBD2	TRBJ2-3	NA	TGTGCCAGCAGCTCAATAGCGGGAGGGCCCACAGATACGCAGTATTTT	CASSSIAGGPTDTQYF